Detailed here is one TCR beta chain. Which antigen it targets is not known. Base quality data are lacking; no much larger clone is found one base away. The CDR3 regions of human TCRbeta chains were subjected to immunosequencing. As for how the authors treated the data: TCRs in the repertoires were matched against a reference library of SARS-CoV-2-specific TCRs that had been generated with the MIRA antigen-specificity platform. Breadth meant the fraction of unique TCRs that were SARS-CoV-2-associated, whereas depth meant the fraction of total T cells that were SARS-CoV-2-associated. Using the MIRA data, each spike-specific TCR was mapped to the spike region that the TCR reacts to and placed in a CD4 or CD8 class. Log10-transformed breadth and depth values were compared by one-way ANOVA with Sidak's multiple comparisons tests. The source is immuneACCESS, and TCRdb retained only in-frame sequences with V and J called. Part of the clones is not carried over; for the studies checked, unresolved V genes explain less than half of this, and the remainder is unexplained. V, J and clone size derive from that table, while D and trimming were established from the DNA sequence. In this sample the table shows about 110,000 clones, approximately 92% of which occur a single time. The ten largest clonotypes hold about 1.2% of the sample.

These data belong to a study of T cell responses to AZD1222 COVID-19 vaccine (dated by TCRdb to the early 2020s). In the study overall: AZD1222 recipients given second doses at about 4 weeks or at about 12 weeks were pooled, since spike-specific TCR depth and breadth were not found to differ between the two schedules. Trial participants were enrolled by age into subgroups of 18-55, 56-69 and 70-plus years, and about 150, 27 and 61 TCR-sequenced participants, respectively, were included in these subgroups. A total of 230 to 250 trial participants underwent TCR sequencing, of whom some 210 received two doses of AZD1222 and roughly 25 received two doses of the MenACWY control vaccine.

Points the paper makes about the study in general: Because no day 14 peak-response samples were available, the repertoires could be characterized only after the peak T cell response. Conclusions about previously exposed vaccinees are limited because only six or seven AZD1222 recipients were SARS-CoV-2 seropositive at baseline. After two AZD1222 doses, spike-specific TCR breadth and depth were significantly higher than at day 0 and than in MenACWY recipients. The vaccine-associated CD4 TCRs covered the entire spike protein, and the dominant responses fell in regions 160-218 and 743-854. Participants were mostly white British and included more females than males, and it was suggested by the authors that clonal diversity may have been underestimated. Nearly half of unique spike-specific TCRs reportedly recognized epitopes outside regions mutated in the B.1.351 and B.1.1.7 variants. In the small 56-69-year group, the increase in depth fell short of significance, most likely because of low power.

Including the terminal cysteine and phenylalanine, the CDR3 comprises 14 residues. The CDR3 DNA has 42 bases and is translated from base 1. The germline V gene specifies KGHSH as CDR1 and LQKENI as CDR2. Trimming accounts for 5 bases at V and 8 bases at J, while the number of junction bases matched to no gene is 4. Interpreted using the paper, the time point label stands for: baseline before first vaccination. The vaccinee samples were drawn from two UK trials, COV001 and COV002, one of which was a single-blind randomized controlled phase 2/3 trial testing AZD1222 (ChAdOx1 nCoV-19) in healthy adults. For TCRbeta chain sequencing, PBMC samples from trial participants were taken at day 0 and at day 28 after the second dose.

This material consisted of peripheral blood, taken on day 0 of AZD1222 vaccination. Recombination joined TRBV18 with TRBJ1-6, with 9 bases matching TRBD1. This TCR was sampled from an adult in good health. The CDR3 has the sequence CASSSGQGDSPLHF. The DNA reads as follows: TGTGCCAGCTCATCGGGACAGGGCGATTCACCCCTCCACTTT. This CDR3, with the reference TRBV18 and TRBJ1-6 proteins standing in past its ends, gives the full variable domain NAGVMQNPRHLVRRRGQEARLRCSPMKGHSHVYWYRQLPEEGLKFMVYLQKENIIDESGMPKERFSAEFPKEGPSILRIQQVVRGDSAAYFCASSSGQGDSPLHFGNGTRLTVT.